This entry is about one T cell receptor (beta chain). Antigen: not known. Method: immunoSEQ multiplex PCR; TCRdb's copy keeps in-frame clones and lacks some. The repertoire includes approximately 140,000 clones, about 92% of them detected once, and 2.5% to 3.5% sits in the top ten. The data were obtained in a study of T cell responses to AZD1222 COVID-19 vaccine. Notes on the study in general: Baseline seropositives among AZD1222 recipients totaled only 6 or 7. Repertoires in all cases were sampled only once the peak T cell response had passed.

Both about-4-week and about-12-week second-dose recipients were combined. Per germline, CDR1 SGHRS and CDR2 YFSETQ. CDR3 length: 14 amino acids. Unmatched junction bases numbered 5, after V lost 6 bases and J lost 4 bases. The chain joins TRBV5-1 to TRBJ1-1; 11 bases are shared with TRBD1. The sequencing here drew on peripheral blood, taken 28 days after the second AZD1222 dose. The receptor comes from an adult who received the AZD1222 COVID-19 vaccine. In DNA, the CDR3 is TGCGCCAGCAACACCGGGACAGGGGGCACTGAAGCTTTCTTT. It translates to CASNTGTGGTEAFF.